This TCR beta chain was identified during a study of neurological immune-mediated disorders. General study points: Among expanded clones, no CDR3 amino acid sequences were shared across subjects, a pattern suggesting private repertoires in all groups.

5'RACE employing 10-nucleotide random UMIs yielded the cDNA. MiXCR, run by TCRdb on the 5' RACE reads, gives a single entry per CDR3 protein. The sample shows approximately 40,000 distinct CDR3 sequences, more than 12% of them seen only once. Germline V gene data show CDR1 as DFQATT and CDR2 as SNEGSKA (reference sequence). This CDR3 is built from 17 residues. V shed 2 bases and J shed 8 bases, with 22 bases lying between them. This clonotype was recorded at least ten times. The antigen is unknown. This sequence joins TRBV20-1 and TRBJ1-6; possible D gene TRBD1, 6 bases. The material sequenced was CD4+ T cells from blood. This clonotype was obtained from an older woman with HTLV-1-associated myelopathy (HAM/TSP). In DNA form, the CDR3 reads TGCAGTGCTAGATCCATTGCCTTGACAGGTGGAGATTCACCCCTCCACTTT. Translated: CSARSIALTGGDSPLHF.